These 10 T cell receptor beta chains were sequenced from one sample in a study of cytotoxic CD8 clonotypes in ibrutinib-treated CLL. Sequencing was performed with immunoSEQ multiplex PCR; in TCRdb, only in-frame clones are kept and a portion is missing. The sample lists fewer than 200,000 clones, under 85% occurring once. Specimen: PBMCs, collected after 24 months of ibrutinib treatment. These receptor sequences come from a human donor with chronic lymphocytic leukemia.

The rearrangement uses TRBV2 and TRBJ2-4; 7 bases agree with TRBD2. J gave up 0 bases and V 6 bases, and 8 bases lay outside the gene matches. Germline CDR1 reads SNHLY; CDR2 reads FYNNEI. CDR3 length equals 16 residues. This chain's CDR3 is CASRLIAGLAKNIQYF. CDR3 in DNA: TGTGCCAGCAGACTAATAGCGGGTCTAGCCAAAAACATTCAGTACTTC.

This chain connects TRBV5-1 to TRBJ1-1; no reliable D call. Germline V gene data show CDR1 as SGHRS and CDR2 as YFSETQ. This CDR3 is 15 amino acids long. The germline V and J ends were trimmed by 3 bases and 1 base, with 13 bases remaining between them. DNA for the CDR3: TGCGCCAGCAGCTGGGCCGGCTTCTCGAACACTGAAGCTTTCTTT. It translates to CASSWAGFSNTEAFF.

The CDR3 loop is CARTGQNTEAFF. In DNA form, the CDR3 reads TGTGCCAGAACAGGGCAGAACACTGAAGCTTTCTTT. V and J are TRBV2 and TRBJ1-1, with a tentative D call TRBD1 (6 bases). Between the trimmed V and J ends, which lost 9 bases and 1 base, there was a span of 9 bases. Germline CDR1 reads SNHLY; CDR2 reads FYNNEI. The CDR3 covers 12 residues.

V is TRBV4-3 and J is TRBJ2-3, with TRBD2 matching 7 bases. This CDR3 comprises 14 residues. Germline trimming cut 4 bases from V and 6 bases from J; bases unmatched to any gene: 7. CDR1 is LGHNA and CDR2 is YSLEER in the germline V gene. The CDR3 region has the DNA TGCGCCAGCAGCCCCCGCGGACTAGTCGATACGCAGTATTTT. Translation gives CASSPRGLVDTQYF.

As regards this clone: An end of the junction does not agree with germline; a read error may underlie this. J is TRBJ2-7 and V is TRBV15; possibly TRBD1 or TRBD2 for D (5 bases each). Germline V CDR1 and CDR2: LNHNV, YYDKDF (reference sequence). The CDR3 spans 12 residues. The CDR3 bases are TGTGCCACCAGCAGCCCCGGGACCGCACCAAACTTC. Translated: CATSSPGTAPNF.

The chain has TRBV7-2 and TRBJ1-4; 7 bases are shared with TRBD1. Germline V gives CDR1 SGHTA, CDR2 FQGNSA. The CDR3 runs 13 residues. Unmatched junction bases numbered 4, after V lost 5 bases and J lost 7 bases. The CDR3 sequence: CASSNNRGEKLFF. Here the CDR3 DNA reads TGTGCCAGCAGCAATAACAGGGGTGAAAAACTGTTTTTT.

This clone was counted once. The chain has TRBV5-1 and TRBJ1-2; D is unresolved. The CDR3 covers 12 residues. The V end lost 2 bases, the J end lost 10 bases, and 12 bases lay between the germline ends. The V gene's germline CDR1 is SGHRS and CDR2 YFSETQ. CDR3 sequence: CASSFADGYYTF. The CDR3 DNA reads TGCGCCAGCAGCTTTGCGGACGGATACTACACCTTC.

The chain carries TRBV27 and TRBJ2-2; D not certain. Germline V gene sequence: CDR1 MNHEY, CDR2 SMNVEV (reference sequence). Trimming left V 2 bases short and J 0 bases short, with 7 bases between. The CDR3 extends over 15 amino acids. CDR3: CASSLASSNTGELFF. Here the CDR3 DNA reads TGTGCCAGCAGTTTAGCCTCTTCGAACACCGGGGAGCTGTTTTTT.

This clone was counted a single time. The V call is TRBV18, the J call TRBJ2-5; D call uncertain. Trimming stripped 3 bases from V and 1 base from J, with 9 bases between. Germline values: CDR1 KGHSH, CDR2 LQKENI. This CDR3 comprises 14 residues. CDR3 residues: CASSPQRAQETQYF. The DNA of the CDR3 is TGTGCCAGCTCACCCCAACGAGCCCAAGAGACCCAGTACTTC.

This chain connects TRBV9 to TRBJ2-2, with D possibly TRBD1 on 5 matching bases. Germline V gives CDR1 SGDLS, CDR2 YYNGEE. The CDR3 is made up of 15 amino acids. The germline V and J ends were trimmed by 1 base and 6 bases, with 13 bases remaining between them. Here the CDR3 DNA reads TGTGCCAGCAGCGTATCAGGGCGCGCAGCCGGGGAGCTGTTTTTT. Translation gives CASSVSGRAAGELFF.